The 20 T cell receptor beta chains listed next were all sequenced from one sample in a study of tumor and adjacent non-tumor tissue in lung cancer (dated by TCRdb to the late 2010s). Bulk unsorted tissue served as the source for RNA extraction, and RNA quality was assessed using a NanoDrop ND-1000 and an Agilent 2100. Normal lung samples were distant non-tumor tissue taken more than 3 cm from the tumor edge. Preparation of the library involved multiplex PCR. The sample was run on an Illumina HiSeq 2500. TCRbeta libraries were built by three rounds of nested PCR using primers (Table S4), following protocols modified from ARM-PCR. The public reads were reprocessed in TCRdb via fastp at Q25 and MiXCR, keeping in-frame beta chains. Every entry covers one CDR3 protein and lists the most common genes and DNA from its rows. The sample data list 90,000 to 110,000 distinct CDR3 sequences, and 60% to 70% of these were observed just once. About 20% of the sample is held by the ten biggest clonotypes.

Sequenced input: distant non-tumor lung tissue. The origin of the receptors is a man in his sixties with non-small cell lung cancer.

In the case of this clonotype: An end of the junction does not agree with germline; a read error may underlie this. J is TRBJ2-2 and V is TRBV11-3; D is perhaps TRBD2 (5 bases). The CDR3 length is 15 residues. Germline V lookup: CDR1 SGHNT, CDR2 YENEEA. This CDR3 reads CDSSLSGIGTGELFF. The CDR3 nucleotides read TGTGACAGCAGCTTATCCGGGATTGGCACCGGGGAGCTGTTTTTT. Supplemented by reference TRBV11-3 and TRBJ2-2, the full variable domain reads EAGVVQSPRYKIIEKKQPVAFWCNPISGHNTLYWYLQNLGQGPELLIRYENEEAVDDSQLPKDRFSAERLKGVDSTLKIQPAELGDSAVYLCDSSLSGIGTGELFFGEGSRLTVL.

The J gene is TRBJ2-1, the V gene TRBV12-3 or TRBV12-4; D unclear. The V end lost 10 bases, the J end lost 1 base, and 14 bases lay between the germline ends. This CDR3 is built from 14 residues. The DNA for the CDR3 is TGTGCCATCAGGCCCCAGAGTTCCTACAATGAGCAGTTCTTC. Translated: CAIRPQSSYNEQFF.

This clonotype turned up a few times. V gene TRBV12-3 or TRBV12-4 combines with J gene TRBJ1-1; a possible D gene is TRBD1 (5 bases). Trimming stripped 3 bases from V and 4 bases from J, with 12 bases between. This CDR3 spans 14 amino acids. CDR3 nucleotides: TGTGCCAGCAGTTTGCAGGCCCAGGGCACTGAAGCTTTCTTT. It encodes CASSLQAQGTEAFF.

The chain employs TRBV11-1 and TRBJ2-7, with D unclear. CDR1 is SGHAT, CDR2 FQDESV, per germline (reference sequence). Deletions cut 5 bases from V and 9 bases from J, with 17 bases between. CDR3 length equals 13 residues. The CDR3 DNA follows: TGTGCCAGCAGCCACTCTGCTGGTGAGCCGCAGTACTTC. Amino acid sequence: CASSHSAGEPQYF.

With respect to this clonotype: It is likely a read error, because the conserved phenylalanine at the end of the CDR3 is missing. The V call is TRBV7-2, the J call TRBJ2-5, with a tentative D call TRBD2 (6 bases). CDR3 length: 14 amino acids. The V gene lost 5 bases and the J gene lost 4 bases, with 14 bases spanning the gap. Germline V lookup: CDR1 SGHTA, CDR2 FQGNSA. The CDR3 reads CASSPNGLPETQYL. CDR3 DNA sequence: TGTGCCAGCAGCCCTAACGGACTACCAGAGACCCAGTACTTA.

The gene calls are TRBV6-5 and TRBJ2-3; possible D gene TRBD2, 5 bases. The length of the CDR3 is 16 residues. CDR1 is MNHEY, CDR2 SVGAGI, per germline. The V end lost 0 bases, the J end lost 6 bases, and 16 bases lay between the germline ends. As DNA, the CDR3 is TGTGCCAGCAGTTACTCCGTGGCGTGGAGGAGGGATACGCAGTATTTT. Amino acid sequence: CASSYSVAWRRDTQYF.

This clonotype has just a few counts. The rearrangement links TRBV15 to TRBJ2-3; 10 bases fit TRBD2. The junction had 9 bases not matched to a gene; V was cut back by 0 bases and J by 6 bases. The germline gives CDR1 LNHNV, CDR2 YYDKDF (reference sequence). CDR3 length equals 17 residues. The CDR3 here is CATSRDPSGGASDTQYF. The CDR3 nucleotides read TGTGCCACCAGCAGAGATCCCAGCGGGGGGGCGTCGGATACGCAGTATTTT.

Worth noting for this clonotype: One end of the junction varies from germline; a read error may be responsible. V gene TRBV11-2 combines with J gene TRBJ2-2; 10 bases are shared with TRBD2. The CDR3 is 18 residues long. The V gene's germline CDR1 is SGHAT and CDR2 FQNNGV. CDR3 amino acids: CASSSGLAGVTNTGELYF. CDR3 coding DNA: TGTGCCAGCAGCTCGGGTCTAGCGGGAGTGACGAACACCGGGGAGCTGTATTTT.

As concerns this clonotype: The germline gene is not matched at one end of the junction; a read error may be the cause. CDR3 region: CSVREGQYNKQFF. CDR3 coding DNA: TGCAGTGTGAGGGAGGGCCAATACAATAAGCAGTTCTTC. V is TRBV29-1 and J is TRBJ2-1, with 7 bases fitting TRBD2. The CDR3 consists of 13 residues. CDR1 SQVTM and CDR2 ANQGSEA come from the germline V gene.

In regard to this clonotype: The junction departs from germline at one end; a sequencing error may be responsible. V gene TRBV11-2 combines with J gene TRBJ2-1, with D tentatively TRBD1 (5 bases). Germline CDR1 is SGHAT and CDR2 is FQNNGV. The CDR3 loop spans 15 amino acids. CDR3 sequence: CTSNLTGSSYNEQFF. The CDR3, as DNA: TGTACCAGTAACTTAACAGGCAGCTCCTACAATGAGCAGTTCTTC.

The chain recombines TRBV20-1 with TRBJ2-5; D ambiguous. In germline, CDR1 is DFQATT, CDR2 SNEGSKA (reference sequence). CDR3 length: 15 residues. V shed 6 bases and J shed 1 base, with 18 bases lying between them. The CDR3 DNA is TGCAGTGCAACCCGGGCCTCAAGGCCCCAAGAGACCCAGTACTTC. Translating it yields CSATRASRPQETQYF.

For this clonotype: This clone may be a read error of a much larger clone one base away. Without the conserved terminal phenylalanine or tryptophan, this CDR3 likely stems from a read error. The chain employs TRBV24-1 and TRBJ2-1; TRBD2 is a possible D gene (5 bases). CDR3 length: 15 amino acids. CDR1 and CDR2 from the germline V gene are KGHDR and SFDVKD. V lost 4 bases and J 3 bases, leaving 12 bases between the germline ends. In DNA, the CDR3 is TGTGCCACCAGTGAACCCAGCGGAGACTACAATGAGCAGTTCTCC. Its translation is CATSEPSGDYNEQFS.

This clonotype was found once. A much larger clonotype is one base distant, so this may be a read error. This chain joins TRBV6-4 and TRBJ2-3; D could derive from TRBD1 or TRBD2 (6 bases each). This CDR3 contains 14 residues. The germline V gene encodes CDR1 MRHNA and CDR2 SNTAGT. CDR3 region: CASSLGGNTDTLYF. In nucleotides, the CDR3 is TGTGCCAGCAGTCTCGGGGGCAACACAGATACGCTGTATTTT.

As to this clonotype: A much larger clone differs from this one at a single base, so this may be a read error. The V call is TRBV11-2, the J call TRBJ2-3; possible D gene TRBD1, 6 bases. The DNA end is more similar to TRBJ1-5, so the J call may be wrong. Germline V gene data show CDR1 as SGHAT and CDR2 as FQNNGV. The CDR3 consists of 21 residues. CDR3 protein: CASSLVLRASGGLSKADTQHF. The CDR3 region has the DNA TGTGCCAGCAGCTTAGTCCTCAGGGCTAGCGGGGGCCTCTCTAAAGCAGATACGCAGCATTTT.

On this clonotype: Compared with germline, one end of the junction differs, possibly owing to a read error. This rearrangement joins TRBV12-3 or TRBV12-4 to TRBJ1-4; D is undetermined. The CDR3 length is 17 residues. The chain's CDR3 is CASSLAAGVAGFGKLLF. The CDR3 DNA reads TGTGCCAGCAGTTTAGCAGCCGGGGTAGCCGGTTTTGGAAAACTGCTTTTT.

V is TRBV11-1 and J is TRBJ2-1; 11 bases map to TRBD2. The V gene end was trimmed by 10 bases and the J gene end by 7 bases; junction bases not matched to a gene: 3. The CDR3 runs to 12 residues. The germline CDR1 and CDR2 sequences are SGHAT and FQDESV (reference sequence). CDR3: CATLAGGNEQFF. The CDR3 DNA is TGTGCCACCTTAGCGGGGGGGAATGAGCAGTTCTTC.

The gene calls are TRBV27 and TRBJ2-7; TRBD1 might be the D (5 bases). The CDR3 covers 14 residues. The V gene's germline CDR1 is MNHEY and CDR2 SMNVEV (reference sequence). The ends were cut back, 1 base at V and 4 bases at J, with 11 bases in the middle. The CDR3 nucleotides are TGTGCCAGCAGTTTATTAGGGGTTGAGTACGAGCAGTACTTC. It encodes CASSLLGVEYEQYF.

This clonotype was recorded a few times. The junction departs from germline at one end; a sequencing error may be responsible. The chain is built from TRBV18 and TRBJ2-2; no reliable D call. CDR1 is KGHSH and CDR2 is LQKENI in the germline V gene. There are 13 residues in the CDR3. CDR3 sequence: CASSPTKTGELFF. For the CDR3, the DNA is TGTGCCAGCTCACCAACGAAAACCGGGGAGCTGTTTTTT.

Points on this clonotype: This may be a read error, as it is one base from a much larger clone. V gene TRBV6-5 combines with J gene TRBJ2-5, with TRBD2 matching over 9 bases. V was clipped by 11 bases and J by 1 base; unmatched bases: 11. The CDR3 has 15 residues. Germline CDR1 reads MNHEY; CDR2 reads SVGAGI. CDR3 DNA: TGTGCCTGCTGGCCAGCGGGAGGCCCCCAAGAGACCCAGTACTTC. This sequence encodes CACWPAGGPQETQYF.

This clonotype was seen many times. This chain joins TRBV7-9 and TRBJ1-1, with D unresolved. Trimming stripped 1 base from V and 1 base from J, with 7 bases between. CDR1 and CDR2 (germline): SEHNR, FQNEAQ (reference sequence). This CDR3 comprises 14 residues. In DNA, the CDR3 is TGTGCCAGCAGCTTAGGTGGTGGGAACACTGAAGCTTTCTTT. It codes for CASSLGGGNTEAFF. The variable domain in full, with the rest retrieved from reference TRBV7-9 and TRBJ1-1, is DTGVSQNPRHKITKRGQNVTFRCDPISEHNRLYWYRQTLGQGPEFLTYFQNEAQLEKSRLLSDRFSAERPKGSFSTLEIQRTEQGDSAMYLCASSLGGGNTEAFFGQGTRLTVV.